The 12 T cell receptor beta chains in this list originate from one sample, sequenced in a study of blood T cell repertoires in COVID-19. Sequenced by immunoSEQ multiplex PCR; TCRdb stores in-frame clones only, minus some. The profile shows a few hundred thousand clones, about 86% of them singletons. Specimen: PBMCs or T cells enriched from blood (not recorded which). Every receptor here comes from a woman between 45 and 60 years old with acute COVID-19.

V gene TRBV6-6 combines with J gene TRBJ2-7; 8 bases match TRBD1. CDR3 length: 15 residues. Germline CDR1 reads MNHNY; CDR2 reads SVGAGI (reference sequence). V shed 6 bases, J shed 2 bases, and the junction held 9 bases outside the gene matches. The CDR3 coding sequence is TGTGCCAGCAGCCTTGGACAGGGCCTTACCTACGAGCAGTACTTC. This sequence encodes CASSLGQGLTYEQYF.

The chain combines TRBV5-1 with TRBJ2-7, with D perhaps matching TRBD1 (5 bases). The CDR3 is 13 residues long. CDR1 and CDR2 from the germline V gene are SGHRS and YFSETQ. Trimming left V 0 bases short and J 4 bases short, with 8 bases between. The DNA of the CDR3 is TGCGCCAGCAGCTTGGACAGGCTATACGAGCAGTACTTC. Protein product: CASSLDRLYEQYF.

The rearrangement uses TRBV18 and TRBJ2-1; 9 bases are a match to TRBD2. V shed 0 bases, J shed 8 bases, and the junction held 5 bases outside the gene matches. This CDR3 has 15 residues. Germline V gene data show CDR1 as KGHSH and CDR2 as LQKENI. This CDR3 is CASSPPGLAGYEQFF. The CDR3 coding sequence is TGTGCCAGCTCACCACCGGGGCTAGCGGGATATGAGCAGTTCTTC.

J is TRBJ2-1 and V is TRBV7-9; D possibly corresponds to TRBD2 (7 bases). This CDR3 contains 14 residues. CDR1 and CDR2 (germline): SEHNR, FQNEAQ (reference sequence). Trimming shortened V by 5 bases and J by 8 bases, and 16 bases separated the two germline ends. The CDR3: CASSLAGASDEQFF. CDR3 DNA: TGTGCCAGCAGCCTCGCGGGGGCCAGCGATGAGCAGTTCTTC.

This clone is a singleton in its sample. The rearrangement joins TRBV5-4 to TRBJ1-4; D unresolved. Trimming left V 4 bases short and J 0 bases short, with 7 bases between. CDR1 and CDR2 (germline): SGHNT, YYREEE (reference sequence). The CDR3 covers 14 residues. CDR3 protein: CASSKAATNEKLFF. The DNA for the CDR3 is TGTGCCAGCAGCAAAGCCGCAACTAATGAAAAACTGTTTTTT.

This clone was counted a few times. J is TRBJ1-2 and V is TRBV6-5; perhaps TRBD1 as D (6 bases). The germline CDR1 and CDR2 sequences are MNHEY and SVGAGI. The CDR3 consists of 14 residues. The V end lost 5 bases, the J end lost 2 bases, and 12 bases lay between the germline ends. CDR3 nucleotides: TGTGCCAGCAGTATATCGGACAGAAACTATGGCTACACCTTC. This translates into CASSISDRNYGYTF.

The count of this clone is one. The chain couples TRBV7-9 to TRBJ2-3; D not resolved. Trimming removed 11 bases from V and 4 bases from J, with 19 bases in between. Germline CDR1 and CDR2: SEHNR and FQNEAQ (reference sequence). CDR3 size: 14 residues. The DNA for the CDR3 is TGTGCCGTTGAGCGCGGAAGGCGCGCAGATACGCAGTATTTT. It codes for CAVERGRRADTQYF.

The chain has TRBV25-1 and TRBJ1-2; weak D call: TRBD1 (5 bases). In germline, CDR1 is MGHDK, CDR2 SYGVNS. Trimming took 3 bases from V and 5 from J, leaving 10 bases between them. CDR3 length equals 13 residues. CDR3 region: CASSDEQVYGYTF. The CDR3 DNA reads TGTGCCAGCAGTGACGAACAGGTGTATGGCTACACCTTC.

J is TRBJ1-2 and V is TRBV18; the D gene is possibly TRBD1 (5 bases). CDR3 length: 15 residues. V dropped 2 bases and J dropped 3 bases, with 13 bases sitting between them. Germline V gene data show CDR1 as KGHSH and CDR2 as LQKENI. DNA of the CDR3: TGTGCCAGCTCACCAGGGCAGGGCCGGGACTATGGCTACACCTTC. Translated, it gives CASSPGQGRDYGYTF.

This chain connects TRBV28 to TRBJ2-3; 10 bases match TRBD1. This CDR3 has 15 amino acids. With 6 bases clipped from V and 3 bases from J, the junction kept 6 bases outside the gene matches. CDR1 is MDHEN, CDR2 SYDVKM, per germline. The CDR3 sequence is CASRDLDRGTDTQYF. Here the CDR3 DNA reads TGTGCCAGCAGGGACTTGGACAGGGGGACAGATACGCAGTATTTT.

The V gene is TRBV19, the J gene TRBJ2-7, with 9 bases that match TRBD1. After removal of 4 bases from V and 0 bases from J, the junction contained 1 base not matched to a gene. The CDR3 loop spans 14 amino acids. CDR1 LNHDA and CDR2 SQIVND come from the germline V gene (reference sequence). CDR3 residues: CASSRQGGSYEQYF. CDR3 nucleotide sequence: TGTGCCAGTAGTAGACAGGGGGGCTCCTACGAGCAGTACTTC.

The V and J genes are TRBV18 and TRBJ2-5; 10 bases agree with TRBD1. V lost 7 bases to trimming and J lost 5 bases; unmatched junction nucleotides: 10. The CDR3 loop spans 15 amino acids. Germline V gene data show CDR1 as KGHSH and CDR2 as LQKENI. The CDR3 DNA reads as TGTGCCAGCTTTGGGCCCGGGACAGGGGACGAGACCCAGTACTTC. It is translated as CASFGPGTGDETQYF.